This passage covers 30 T cell receptor beta chains from one sample sequenced in a study of chemoradiotherapy in HPV16-positive cancers. Assay: immunoSEQ multiplex PCR; the TCRdb copy retains only in-frame clones and omits some. The sample consists of approximately 12,000 clones, 70% to 90% of them appearing once. The source was blood, collected from a patient who underwent chemoradiotherapy. These TCRs come from a human donor with HPV-associated anogenital cancer.

This chain joins TRBV5-4 and TRBJ2-5, with 8 positions matching TRBD1. The CDR3 spans 15 residues. Germline V gives CDR1 SGHNT, CDR2 YYREEE (reference sequence). The junction had 5 bases not matched to a gene; V was cut back by 1 base and J by 3 bases. The CDR3 nucleotides read TGTGCCAGCAGCTTGTCAGGGGGCTGGGAAGAGACCCAGTACTTC. This encodes CASSLSGGWEETQYF.

This rearrangement joins TRBV2 to TRBJ2-7, with TRBD2 as a possible D gene (6 bases). The V and J ends lost 3 bases and 2 bases respectively, with 11 bases between them. CDR1 and CDR2 from the germline V gene are SNHLY and FYNNEI. The CDR3 runs to 14 residues. The CDR3 reads CASSDRGIPYEQYV. The CDR3 region has the DNA TGTGCCAGCAGTGACCGGGGGATTCCCTACGAGCAGTACGTC.

The CDR3 region has the DNA TGTGCCAGCCGGGATGGTGCTGGGAATCTCTACGAGCAGTACGTC. This encodes CASRDGAGNLYEQYV. This chain uses TRBV6-1 with TRBJ2-7; a weak D match, TRBD2 (5 bases). V lost 8 bases, J lost 3 bases, and 20 bases lay in between. CDR3 length: 15 amino acids. The germline V gene encodes CDR1 MNHNS and CDR2 SASEGT.

This clone is medium-sized. The gene calls are TRBV5-6 and TRBJ1-1; D uncertain. The germline V gene encodes CDR1 SGHDT and CDR2 YYEEEE. The CDR3 spans 12 residues. Trimming cost V 1 base and J 3 bases, with 4 bases left between them. CDR3 protein: CASSLPDTEAFF. Here the CDR3 DNA reads TGTGCCAGCAGCTTGCCCGACACTGAAGCTTTCTTT.

The J gene is TRBJ2-6, the V gene TRBV5-1, with D perhaps given as TRBD1 or TRBD2 (5 bases each). This CDR3 region has 17 residues. V was trimmed by 4 bases and J by 0 bases, leaving 14 bases between them. Germline CDR1 SGHRS, CDR2 YFSETQ. The chain's CDR3 is CASSLGTLLSGANVLTF. CDR3 bases: TGCGCCAGCAGCCTTGGGACCCTACTCTCTGGGGCCAACGTCCTGACTTTC.

The genes are TRBV19 and TRBJ2-2, with TRBD2 identical over 7 bases. The CDR3 covers 15 residues. The junction had 5 bases not matched to a gene; V was cut back by 6 bases and J by 1 base. Germline V lookup: CDR1 LNHDA, CDR2 SQIVND (reference sequence). DNA for the CDR3: TGTGCCAGTAGGTCAGGCGGGGGGAACACCGGGGAGCTGTTTTTT. Protein: CASRSGGGNTGELFF. The whole variable domain, remainder taken from reference TRBV19 and TRBJ2-2, is DGGITQSPKYLFRKEGQNVTLSCEQNLNHDAMYWYRQDPGQGLRLIYYSQIVNDFQKGDIAEGYSVSREKKESFPLTVTSAQKNPTAFYLCASRSGGGNTGELFFGEGSRLTVL.

The chain is built from TRBV29-1 and TRBJ1-3; possible D gene TRBD1, 5 bases. Trimming removed 1 base at V and 4 bases at J, with 14 bases between. The CDR3 spans 15 residues. CDR1 is SQVTM and CDR2 is ANQGSEA in the germline V gene. CDR3 sequence: CSVEVGGGGGNTIYF. The CDR3 DNA is TGCAGCGTTGAAGTTGGTGGGGGAGGCGGAAACACCATATATTTT.

The genes are TRBV5-5 and TRBJ1-4, with D possibly matching TRBD1 (6 bases). V lost 4 bases and J lost 7, with 17 bases in between. Looked up from germline, CDR1 is SGHKS and CDR2 is YYEKEE (reference sequence). The CDR3 spans 15 residues. The CDR3 spells CASSPLQGPGEKLFF. The CDR3 DNA reads TGTGCCAGCAGCCCCCTACAGGGTCCCGGTGAAAAACTGTTTTTT. Filled out from reference TRBV5-5 and TRBJ1-4, the complete variable domain reads DAGVTQSPTHLIKTRGQQVTLRCSPISGHKSVSWYQQVLGQGPQFIFQYYEKEERGRGNFPDRFSARQFPNYSSELNVNALLLGDSALYLCASSPLQGPGEKLFFGSGTQLSVL.

The chain has TRBV4-1 and TRBJ1-6; perhaps TRBD1 as D (5 bases). CDR1 MGHRA and CDR2 YSYEKL come from the germline V gene. V gave up 5 bases and J gave up 6 bases, with 17 bases separating them. The CDR3 is 16 residues long. The DNA for the CDR3 is TGCGCCAGCAGCGTAACCGGGACCCCGGGTAATTCACCCCTCCACTTT. This codes for CASSVTGTPGNSPLHF.

V usage is TRBV10-2 and J usage is TRBJ2-2; 13 positions agree with TRBD2. Germline trimming cut 7 bases from V and 5 bases from J; bases unmatched to any gene: 4. The CDR3 loop spans 15 amino acids. Germline-derived CDR1 and CDR2 are WSHSY and SAAADI. This CDR3 is CASKALAGGTGELFF. The CDR3 DNA sequence: TGCGCCAGCAAGGCACTAGCGGGGGGGACCGGGGAGCTGTTTTTT.

V gene TRBV5-1 combines with J gene TRBJ1-6, with a weak D call TRBD1 (6 bases). The CDR3 totals 14 residues. Germline V gene lookup returns CDR1 SGHRS and CDR2 YFSETQ. Trimming stripped 2 bases from V and 9 bases from J, with 12 bases between. The CDR3 loop reads CASSLQGIGSPLHF. CDR3 nucleotides: TGCGCCAGCAGCTTACAGGGTATAGGTTCACCCCTCCACTTT.

This chain links TRBV5-1 with TRBJ2-2; 10 bases agree with TRBD2. V lost 3 bases to trimming and J lost 3 bases; unmatched junction nucleotides: 17. CDR3 length: 20 residues. Germline V CDR1 and CDR2: SGHRS, YFSETQ. The CDR3 here is CASSSSDSGGPISDTGELFF. Here the CDR3 DNA reads TGCGCCAGCAGCTCCTCGGATAGCGGGGGGCCCATCTCGGACACCGGGGAGCTGTTTTTT. Based on the CDR3 plus reference TRBV5-1 and TRBJ2-2, the full variable domain is KAGVTQTPRYLIKTRGQQVTLSCSPISGHRSVSWYQQTPGQGLQFLFEYFSETQRNKGNFPGRFSGRQFSNSRSEMNVSTLELGDSALYLCASSSSDSGGPISDTGELFFGEGSRLTVL.

The chain links TRBV19 to TRBJ2-6; D perhaps matches TRBD2 (6 bases). The CDR3 extends over 18 amino acids. CDR1 is LNHDA, CDR2 SQIVND, per germline (reference sequence). The germline V and J ends were trimmed by 1 base and 0 bases, with 13 bases remaining between them. CDR3 in DNA: TGTGCCAGTAGTATAGTCGGTGGGGGGATCTCTGGGGCCAACGTCCTGACTTTC. Its protein product is CASSIVGGGISGANVLTF.

The J gene is TRBJ1-6, the V gene TRBV6-1; 8 bases align to TRBD1. The CDR3 covers 17 residues. The germline CDR1 and CDR2 sequences are MNHNS and SASEGT. Trimming took 3 bases from V and 2 from J; bases not matched to a gene: 6. The CDR3 nucleotides read TGTGCCAGCAGTGACGTACAGGGGGGGGCCTATAATTCACCCCTCCACTTT. Protein product: CASSDVQGGAYNSPLHF.

The chain couples TRBV7-2 to TRBJ1-6, with TRBD1 identical over 11 bases. The CDR3 extends over 15 amino acids. After removal of 6 bases from V and 8 bases from J, the junction contained 6 bases not matched to a gene. Germline CDR1 SGHTA, CDR2 FQGNSA. DNA of the CDR3: TGTGCCAGCAGTCGAGAGGGACAGGGGGATTCACCCCTCCACTTT. This sequence encodes CASSREGQGDSPLHF. Filled out from reference TRBV7-2 and TRBJ1-6, the complete variable domain reads GAGVSQSPSNKVTEKGKDVELRCDPISGHTALYWYRQSLGQGLEFLIYFQGNSAPDKSGLPSDRFSAERTGGSVSTLTIQRTQQEDSAVYLCASSREGQGDSPLHFGNGTRLTVT.

The chain employs TRBV27 and TRBJ1-1, with D uncertain. Germline V gene data show CDR1 as MNHEY and CDR2 as SMNVEV (reference sequence). This CDR3 has 13 amino acids. The V end was cut by 3 bases, the J end by 2 bases, with 7 bases between. CDR3 region: CASSLILNTEAFF. CDR3 DNA: TGTGCCAGCAGTTTGATCTTAAACACTGAAGCTTTCTTT.

The V and J genes are TRBV19 and TRBJ1-6, with D maybe TRBD1 (5 bases). The CDR3 runs to 16 residues. Trimming shortened V by 3 bases and J by 2 bases, and 11 bases separated the two germline ends. Germline-derived CDR1 and CDR2 are LNHDA and SQIVND (reference sequence). CDR3 protein: CASSMDKGTYNSPLHF. Here the CDR3 DNA reads TGTGCCAGTAGTATGGACAAAGGGACCTATAATTCACCCCTCCACTTT.

This clone was seen only a few times. V usage is TRBV6-4 and J usage is TRBJ1-1; weak D call: TRBD1 (5 bases). The CDR3 totals 15 residues. Germline values: CDR1 MRHNA, CDR2 SNTAGT. V lost 2 bases and J 0 bases, leaving 10 bases between the germline ends. CDR3 protein: CASSDTGALNTEAFF. The DNA for the CDR3 is TGTGCCAGCAGTGACACAGGCGCCTTGAACACTGAAGCTTTCTTT.

This rearrangement joins TRBV7-6 to TRBJ2-5; D is possibly TRBD2 (5 bases). V was pared by 5 bases and J by 1 base, with 20 bases between. Germline V gene lookup returns CDR1 SGHVS and CDR2 FNYEAQ. The CDR3 contains 17 residues. The CDR3 region is CASSRRTRLMIQETQYF. CDR3 in DNA: TGTGCCAGCAGCCGTCGGACTCGATTAATGATCCAAGAGACCCAGTACTTC. Combining the CDR3 with reference TRBV7-6 and TRBJ2-5 gives the whole variable domain GAGVSQSPRYKVTKRGQDVALRCDPISGHVSLYWYRQALGQGPEFLTYFNYEAQQDKSGLPNDRFSAERPEGSISTLTIQRTEQRDSAMYRCASSRRTRLMIQETQYFGPGTRLLVL.

The chain recombines TRBV25-1 with TRBJ1-1; weak D call: TRBD1 (6 bases). The V end was cut by 4 bases, the J end by 5 bases, with 11 bases between. This CDR3 is 13 amino acids long. Germline V gene lookup returns CDR1 MGHDK and CDR2 SYGVNS. The CDR3, as DNA: TGTGCCAGCAGTGGAACAGGGAGAACTGAAGCTTTCTTT. This encodes CASSGTGRTEAFF.

The chain is built from TRBV12-5 and TRBJ2-1; D is possibly TRBD2 (5 bases). The CDR3 has 12 residues. In germline, CDR1 is LGHNT, CDR2 FRNRAP. V was cut by 8 bases and J by 6 bases, with 11 bases left in between. DNA of the CDR3: TGTGCTAGTCGGGGTAGCAGCAATGAGCAGTTCTTC. It codes for CASRGSSNEQFF.

The chain recombines TRBV30 with TRBJ2-5; 16 nucleotides match TRBD2. The CDR3 extends over 15 amino acids. Germline CDR1 GTSNPN, CDR2 SVGIG (reference sequence). The CDR3 is CASGTSGGAQETQYF. CDR3 coding DNA: TGTGCTTCCGGGACTAGCGGGGGGGCGCAAGAGACCCAGTACTTC. The complete variable domain, with remaining parts taken from reference TRBV30 and TRBJ2-5, reads SQTIHQWPATLVQPVGSPLSLECTVEGTSNPNLYWYRQAAGRGLQLLFYSVGIGQISSEVPQNLSASRPQDRQFILSSKKLLLSDSGFYLCASGTSGGAQETQYFGPGTRLLVL.

The chain carries TRBV6-4 and TRBJ2-7; D gene uncertain. Looked up from germline, CDR1 is MRHNA and CDR2 is SNTAGT. This CDR3 has 16 amino acids. V was trimmed by 0 bases and J by 0 bases, leaving 12 bases between them. CDR3 bases: TGTGCCAGCAGTGACTCGAAGGAGCTGAGCTCCTACGAGCAGTACTTC. Translation: CASSDSKELSSYEQYF.

CDR3 nucleotide sequence: TGTGCCAGCAACGGACACAACTATGGCTACACCTTC. This gives the protein CASNGHNYGYTF. The rearrangement joins TRBV5-6 to TRBJ1-2; a weak D match, TRBD1 (5 bases). Deletions cut 6 bases from V and 2 bases from J, with 8 bases between. CDR3 length equals 12 residues. Per germline, CDR1 SGHDT and CDR2 YYEEEE.

The chain links TRBV11-2 to TRBJ1-6, with D unresolved. Germline V gene data show CDR1 as SGHAT and CDR2 as FQNNGV. Trimming shortened V by 4 bases and J by 13 bases, and 11 bases separated the two germline ends. The CDR3 covers 12 residues. CDR3 amino acids: CASSYPGAPLHF. The CDR3 DNA reads as TGTGCCAGCAGCTACCCGGGTGCGCCCCTCCACTTT.

The rearrangement links TRBV7-8 to TRBJ2-1; 14 positions match TRBD2. The trim removed 4 bases at V and 5 bases at J, leaving 4 bases unmatched. The germline gives CDR1 SGHVS, CDR2 FQNEAQ. The CDR3 is 16 amino acids. DNA for the CDR3: TGTGCCAGCAGCTCCCGGACTAGCGGGGGGCACAATGAGCAGTTCTTC. It encodes CASSSRTSGGHNEQFF.

This clone is a singleton in its sample. The chain links TRBV6-1 to TRBJ1-1, with D unclear. The V and J ends lost 3 bases and 4 bases respectively, with 18 bases between them. This CDR3 has 16 residues. CDR1 and CDR2 from the germline V gene are MNHNS and SASEGT. The CDR3: CASSDAGLLLGTEAFF. CDR3 coding DNA: TGTGCCAGCAGTGACGCCGGACTTCTGCTGGGCACTGAAGCTTTCTTT.

The chain combines TRBV10-3 with TRBJ1-6; the D gene is possibly TRBD1 (6 bases). Germline V CDR1 and CDR2: ENHRY, SYGVKD. The CDR3 covers 15 residues. V was clipped by 4 bases and J by 10 bases, with 17 bases between them. The chain's CDR3 is CAISGEGQGKSPLHF. Written as DNA, the CDR3 is TGTGCCATCAGTGGGGAGGGGCAGGGGAAATCACCCCTCCACTTT.

The rearrangement links TRBV9 to TRBJ2-1; weak D call: TRBD2 (7 bases). Trimming took off 0 bases at V and 4 bases at J, with 26 bases between the two ends. The CDR3 extends over 20 amino acids. Germline-derived CDR1 and CDR2 are SGDLS and YYNGEE. The CDR3 region has the DNA TGTGCCAGCAGCGTAGGTTGGCGCCTCGGCGGGGGCAGCGGGTACAATGAGCAGTTCTTC. This codes for CASSVGWRLGGGSGYNEQFF.

The rearrangement links TRBV5-8 to TRBJ2-3; 11 bases agree with TRBD2. Trimming removed 4 bases from V and 2 bases from J; junction bases left unmatched: 12. CDR3 length: 18 residues. The germline V gene has CDR1 SGHTS and CDR2 YDEGEE. CDR3 protein: CASSQGSRLAGITDTQYF. The CDR3 DNA sequence: TGTGCCAGCAGCCAAGGTAGCCGACTAGCGGGGATCACAGATACGCAGTATTTT.